This entry is about one T cell receptor (beta chain). What this receptor recognizes is not known. No base qualities exist here, and no much larger clone lies one base off it. The sample originates from a study of T cell changes during pregnancy in multiple sclerosis (dated by TCRdb to between 2019 and 2020). Background for the entire study: In women with multiple sclerosis, the researchers looked at how the T cell repertoire shifted as pregnancy progressed.

Library method: the immunoSEQ multiplex PCR assay. Entries here come from immuneACCESS through TCRdb and include only in-frame sequences with V and J called. Some clones fail to appear in such tables; in the studies checked, an unresolved V gene covers under half of the shortfall, and the cause of the remainder is unknown. Across this sample there are about 71,000 clones, with roughly 91% seen only once. The top ten constitute 5.3% of the sample. From cysteine to phenylalanine, the CDR3 is 16 amino acids long. Just the 48-base CDR3 DNA is kept, in frame starting at base 1. V is trimmed back by 4 bases and J by 2 bases, and the junction contains 8 bases that no gene match accounts for. Via the germline V gene, CDR1 is SGDLS and CDR2 YYNGEE.

The sequences come from CD8+ T cells from peripheral blood mononuclear cells, collected before pregnancy. The source of this sequence is a female donor with multiple sclerosis, enrolled in a pregnancy study. The V gene is TRBV9 and the J gene is TRBJ2-3; the central 9 bases match TRBD2. Here is the DNA: TGTGCCAGCAGCCCCCCGGCGGGGGGGTCCACAGATACGCAGTATTTT. Translated, this gives CASSPPAGGSTDTQYF. Beyond the CDR3, the reference TRBV9 and TRBJ2-3 genes provide the residues; the full variable domain reads: DSGVTQTPKHLITATGQRVTLRCSPRSGDLSVYWYQQSLDQGLQFLIQYYNGEERAKGNILERFSAQQFPDLHSELNLSSLELGDSALYFCASSPPAGGSTDTQYFGPGTRLTVL.